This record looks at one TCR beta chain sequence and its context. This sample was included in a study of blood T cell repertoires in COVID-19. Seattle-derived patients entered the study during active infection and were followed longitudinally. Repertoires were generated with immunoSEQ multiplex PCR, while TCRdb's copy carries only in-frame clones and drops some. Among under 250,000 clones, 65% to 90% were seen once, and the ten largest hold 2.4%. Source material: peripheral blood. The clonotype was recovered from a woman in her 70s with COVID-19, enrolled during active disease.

CDR3 region: CAGLGGGTEAFF. The CDR3, as DNA: TGTGCCGGATTAGGGGGGGGGACTGAAGCTTTCTTT. This chain joins TRBV18 and TRBJ1-1; TRBD1 is a possible D gene (6 bases). Trimming stripped 11 bases from V and 5 bases from J, with 15 bases between. Germline V gene sequence: CDR1 KGHSH, CDR2 LQKENI. This CDR3 spans 12 amino acids.